This TCR beta chain was sequenced in a study of T cells after yellow fever vaccination. Via MiXCR, TCRdb re-called the 5' RACE reads, giving one row per CDR3 protein. The sample shows 300,000 to 350,000 distinct CDR3 sequences, around 4.4% of them seen only once. In this sample, this clonotype turned up many times. What it binds is unknown. Overall study results and limits: High-abundance clonotypes from the bulk population could contaminate FACS-sorted repertoires. Reappearance after the booster was observed for most primary-vaccination clones (roughly 97% CD4, over 75% CD8).

CDR1 and CDR2 (germline): SGHRS, YFSETQ. V lost 0 bases to trimming and J lost 3 bases, with 13 bases between them. The CDR3 length is 16 residues. The clonotype comes from a man aged 18 to 29 who received the YFV17D yellow fever vaccine. This chain uses TRBV5-1 with TRBJ1-3; the D is unclear. The input for sequencing was PBMCs, taken 15 days after the yellow fever booster vaccination. CDR3: CASSLGVRYNGNTIYF. CDR3 bases: TGCGCCAGCAGCTTGGGAGTCCGTTATAATGGAAACACCATATATTTT.